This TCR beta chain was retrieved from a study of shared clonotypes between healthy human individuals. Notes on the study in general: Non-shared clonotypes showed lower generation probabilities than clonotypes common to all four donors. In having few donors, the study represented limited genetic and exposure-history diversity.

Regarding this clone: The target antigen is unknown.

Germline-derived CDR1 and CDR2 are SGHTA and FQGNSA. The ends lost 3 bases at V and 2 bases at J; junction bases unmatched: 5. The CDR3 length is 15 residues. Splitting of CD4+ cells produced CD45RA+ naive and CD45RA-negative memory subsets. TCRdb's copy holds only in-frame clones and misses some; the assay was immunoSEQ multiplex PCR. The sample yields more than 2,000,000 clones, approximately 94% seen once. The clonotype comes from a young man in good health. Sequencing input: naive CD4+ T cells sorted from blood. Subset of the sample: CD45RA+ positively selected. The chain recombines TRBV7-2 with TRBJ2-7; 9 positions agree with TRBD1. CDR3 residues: CASSFAGTGTYEQYF. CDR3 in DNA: TGTGCCAGCAGCTTTGCCGGGACAGGGACCTACGAGCAGTACTTC.